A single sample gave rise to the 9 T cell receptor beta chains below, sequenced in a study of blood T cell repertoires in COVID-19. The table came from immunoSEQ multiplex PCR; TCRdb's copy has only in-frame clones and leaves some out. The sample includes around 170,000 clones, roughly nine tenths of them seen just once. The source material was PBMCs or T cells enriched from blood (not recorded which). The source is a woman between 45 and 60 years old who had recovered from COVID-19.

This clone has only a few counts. Written as DNA, the CDR3 is TGTGCCACCAGCAGAGATCTCGTGGAGAGCACTGAAGCTTTCTTT. Protein: CATSRDLVESTEAFF. The chain combines TRBV15 with TRBJ1-1; no firm D call. Germline CDR1 LNHNV, CDR2 YYDKDF (reference sequence). The CDR3 is 15 amino acids. The V and J ends lost 0 bases and 4 bases respectively, with 12 bases between them.

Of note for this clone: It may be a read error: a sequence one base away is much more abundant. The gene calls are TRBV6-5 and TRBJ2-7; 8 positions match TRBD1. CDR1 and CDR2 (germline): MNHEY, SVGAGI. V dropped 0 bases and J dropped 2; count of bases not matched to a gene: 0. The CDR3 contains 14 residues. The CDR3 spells CASSYSTGAYEQYF. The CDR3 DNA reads TGTGCCAGCAGTTACTCGACAGGGGCCTACGAGCAGTACTTC.

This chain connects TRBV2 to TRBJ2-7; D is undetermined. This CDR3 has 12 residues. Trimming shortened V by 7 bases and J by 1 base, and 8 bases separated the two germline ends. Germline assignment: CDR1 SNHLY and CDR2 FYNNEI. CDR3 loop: CASTEESYEQYF. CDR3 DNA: TGTGCCAGCACCGAAGAGTCCTACGAGCAGTACTTC. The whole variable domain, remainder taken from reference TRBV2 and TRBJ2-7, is EPEVTQTPSHQVTQMGQEVILRCVPISNHLYFYWYRQILGQKVEFLVSFYNNEISEKSEIFDDQFSVERPDGSNFTLKIRSTKLEDSAMYFCASTEESYEQYFGPGTRLTVT.

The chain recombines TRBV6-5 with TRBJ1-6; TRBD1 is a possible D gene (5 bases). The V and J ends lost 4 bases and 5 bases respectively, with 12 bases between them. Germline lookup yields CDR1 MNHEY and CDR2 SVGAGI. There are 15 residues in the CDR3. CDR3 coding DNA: TGTGCCAGCAGTTCCCCGACAGCTGATAATTCACCCCTCCACTTT. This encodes CASSSPTADNSPLHF.

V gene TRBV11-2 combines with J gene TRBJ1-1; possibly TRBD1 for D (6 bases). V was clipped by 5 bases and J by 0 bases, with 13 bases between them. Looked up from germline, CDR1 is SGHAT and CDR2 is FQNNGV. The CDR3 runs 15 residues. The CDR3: CASSPIGQLNTEAFF. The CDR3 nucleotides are TGTGCCAGCAGCCCTATAGGACAGCTGAACACTGAAGCTTTCTTT.

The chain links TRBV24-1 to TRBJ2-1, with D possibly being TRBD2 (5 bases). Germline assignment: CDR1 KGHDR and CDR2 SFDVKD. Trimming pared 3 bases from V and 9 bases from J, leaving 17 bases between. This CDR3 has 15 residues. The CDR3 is CATSDPRRVTREQFF. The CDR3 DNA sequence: TGTGCCACCAGTGATCCCCGGCGGGTGACCCGTGAGCAGTTCTTC.

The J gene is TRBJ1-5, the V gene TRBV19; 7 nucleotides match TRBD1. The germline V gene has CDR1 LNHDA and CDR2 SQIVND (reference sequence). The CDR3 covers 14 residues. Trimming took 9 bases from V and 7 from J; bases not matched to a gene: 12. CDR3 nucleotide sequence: TGTGCCAGCTCTCGACAGGGAAGTTTCCAGCCCCAGCATTTT. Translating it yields CASSRQGSFQPQHF.

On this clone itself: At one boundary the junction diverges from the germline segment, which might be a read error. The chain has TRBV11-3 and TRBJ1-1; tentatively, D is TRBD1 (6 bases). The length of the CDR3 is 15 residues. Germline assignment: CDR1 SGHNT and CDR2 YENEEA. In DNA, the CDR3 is TGTGCCAGCAGTTTAGACAGGAATGGGGCCACTGAAGCTTTCTTT. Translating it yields CASSLDRNGATEAFF.

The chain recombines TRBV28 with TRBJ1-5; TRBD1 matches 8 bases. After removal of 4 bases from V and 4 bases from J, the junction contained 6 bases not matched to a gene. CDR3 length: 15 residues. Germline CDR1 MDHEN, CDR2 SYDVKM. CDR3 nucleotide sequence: TGTGCCAGCAGTTCCGGACAGGGCTGGAATCAGCCCCAGCATTTT. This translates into CASSSGQGWNQPQHF. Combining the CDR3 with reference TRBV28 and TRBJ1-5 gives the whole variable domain DVKVTQSSRYLVKRTGEKVFLECVQDMDHENMFWYRQDPGLGLRLIYFSYDVKMKEKGDIPEGYSVSREKKERFSLILESASTNQTSMYLCASSSGQGWNQPQHFGDGTRLSIL.